This TCR beta chain emerged from a study of T cells in Graves' hyperthyroidism and ophthalmopathy. There were TCR beta CDR3 regions amplified from RNA transcripts. HTBI primers were the set used in a first-round RT-PCR of the TCR CDR3. TCRdb called the multiplex PCR reads again in MiXCR, with one record for every CDR3 protein. The sample holds more than 300,000 distinct CDR3 sequences, approximately 15% seen once. This clonotype was counted a few times. The antigen remains undetermined. The CDR3 covers 16 residues. Germline V lookup: CDR1 LGHNA, CDR2 YSLEER. V was clipped by 0 bases and J by 5 bases, with 16 bases between them. Overall study findings and caveats: Ophthalmopathy could be told apart from stable hyperthyroidism with a 13 V-J model. Within blood appeared most thyroid clonotypes that had expanded above 0.001.

The origin of this receptor is a woman under 40 with Graves' hyperthyroidism. The chain uses TRBV4-3 and TRBJ2-5; D not certain. Sequencing used blood. CDR3 protein: CASSQDLKYYGETQYF. CDR3 sequence (DNA): TGCGCCAGCAGCCAAGATCTTAAATATTACGGGGAGACCCAGTACTTC.